The sequence of this TCR beta chain was determined in a study of T cells in lung cancer brain metastases. The CDR3 sequence is 15 residues long. CDR1 is MDHEN, CDR2 SYDVKM, per germline. Trimming removed 5 bases from V and 1 base from J, with 15 bases in between. Profiled with immunoSEQ multiplex PCR; TCRdb holds only in-frame clones, not every one. Here the sample spans about 3,300 clones, around 85% being singletons. This TCR came from a woman aged 50 to 65 with non-small cell lung cancer. V usage is TRBV28 and J usage is TRBJ2-7, with D perhaps TRBD2 (5 bases). The sample taken for sequencing was tumor tissue from the primary lung tumor. Here the CDR3 DNA reads TGTGCCAGCAGTCCGAGGGATCCCGGATCCTACGAGCAGTACTTC. This encodes CASSPRDPGSYEQYF. The full variable domain, completed using reference TRBV28 and TRBJ2-7, is DVKVTQSSRYLVKRTGEKVFLECVQDMDHENMFWYRQDPGLGLRLIYFSYDVKMKEKGDIPEGYSVSREKKERFSLILESASTNQTSMYLCASSPRDPGSYEQYFGPGTRLTVT.